Each of the 18 T cell receptor beta chains below was sequenced from the same sample in a study of OX40 agonist ivuxolimab in advanced cancers. The data were produced by immunoSEQ multiplex PCR, yet TCRdb's version contains in-frame clones alone and is incomplete. The table shows about 68,000 clones, with approximately 89% occurring only once. The sequences come from CD4+ or CD8+ T cells sorted from blood, collected in a trial of the OX40 agonist ivuxolimab. The receptors were sampled from an adult with an advanced solid tumor such as melanoma, head and neck, liver or kidney cancer.

The rearrangement uses TRBV9 and TRBJ2-3; TRBD2 agrees at 7 bases. The V segment lost 0 bases and the J segment 2 bases; nucleotides outside the gene matches: 12. The CDR3 is 18 residues long. Germline V CDR1 and CDR2: SGDLS, YYNGEE. Here the CDR3 DNA reads TGTGCCAGCAGCGTAGCTCCTGGGGGGAGGGCGGACACAGATACGCAGTATTTT. Translation: CASSVAPGGRADTDTQYF.

This rearrangement joins TRBV6-5 to TRBJ1-3; possibly TRBD1 for D (5 bases). The CDR3 runs to 16 residues. V was trimmed by 2 bases and J by 3 bases, leaving 14 bases between them. CDR1 and CDR2 (germline): MNHEY, SVGAGI. Written as DNA, the CDR3 is TGTGCCAGCAGTTACGCCCTTCAGGGCTTTGGAAACACCATATATTTT. Protein sequence: CASSYALQGFGNTIYF.

This rearrangement joins TRBV19 to TRBJ1-6; 7 bases match TRBD1. This CDR3 region has 15 residues. Germline V gene lookup returns CDR1 LNHDA and CDR2 SQIVND (reference sequence). Trimming cost V 3 bases and J 5 bases; bases outside gene matches: 4. This CDR3 is CASSIQGGDNSPLHF. The CDR3 DNA is TGTGCCAGTAGTATCCAGGGGGGGGATAATTCACCCCTCCACTTT.

The chain employs TRBV7-2 and TRBJ2-3; D gene unclear. Germline V lookup: CDR1 SGHTA, CDR2 FQGNSA. V lost 5 bases, J lost 2 bases, and 8 bases lay in between. There are 13 residues in the CDR3. CDR3 loop: CASSHLTTDTQYF. CDR3 DNA: TGTGCCAGCAGCCACTTAACCACAGATACGCAGTATTTT.

V usage is TRBV7-6 and J usage is TRBJ2-5; D not certain. Trimming left V 5 bases short and J 2 bases short, with 12 bases between. The germline V gene encodes CDR1 SGHVS and CDR2 FNYEAQ. CDR3 length: 14 residues. CDR3 residues: CASSVRTDQETQYF. The CDR3 DNA is TGTGCCAGCAGCGTTCGGACGGATCAAGAGACCCAGTACTTC. Based on the CDR3 plus reference TRBV7-6 and TRBJ2-5, the full variable domain is GAGVSQSPRYKVTKRGQDVALRCDPISGHVSLYWYRQALGQGPEFLTYFNYEAQQDKSGLPNDRFSAERPEGSISTLTIQRTEQRDSAMYRCASSVRTDQETQYFGPGTRLLVL.

This clone appeared a few times. In the same sample, other DNA sequences code for this CDR3. J is TRBJ2-3 and V is TRBV6-6, with D possibly TRBD1 on 8 matching bases. The CDR3 contains 15 residues. Trimming removed 2 bases at V and 1 base at J, with 10 bases between. Germline CDR1 is MNHNY and CDR2 is SVGAGI (reference sequence). The CDR3 loop is CASSYTGGGTDTQYF. As DNA, the CDR3 is TGTGCCAGCAGTTACACAGGGGGGGGCACAGATACGCAGTATTTT.

This chain uses TRBV9 with TRBJ2-2; D gene uncertain. Germline V gives CDR1 SGDLS, CDR2 YYNGEE. Trimming cost V 2 bases and J 1 base, with 3 bases left between them. The length of the CDR3 is 13 residues. The CDR3 loop reads CASSVQNTGELFF. For the CDR3, the DNA is TGTGCCAGCAGCGTTCAGAACACCGGGGAGCTGTTTTTT.

V and J are TRBV7-2 and TRBJ1-6; D is perhaps TRBD1 (6 bases). This CDR3 region has 15 residues. The germline CDR1 and CDR2 sequences are SGHTA and FQGNSA. With 1 base removed from V and 6 bases from J, the gap between germline ends came to 10 bases. The CDR3 region has the DNA TGTGCCAGCAGCTTAGACAGGGATCGTAATTCACCCCTCCACTTT. It specifies CASSLDRDRNSPLHF.

This chain uses TRBV6-1 with TRBJ2-6; the D is unclear. Germline-derived CDR1 and CDR2 are MNHNS and SASEGT. This CDR3 is built from 14 residues. V lost 10 bases, J lost 1 base, and 11 bases lay in between. In nucleotides, the CDR3 is TGTGCCACCCCGGTTAGATCTGGGGCCAACGTCCTGACTTTC. Protein sequence: CATPVRSGANVLTF.

This chain uses TRBV9 with TRBJ2-1; 14 positions agree with TRBD2. The CDR3 is 19 amino acids. Trimming at V came to 0 bases and at J to 1 base, leaving 6 bases not matched to a gene. The V gene's germline CDR1 is SGDLS and CDR2 YYNGEE. The CDR3 is CASSVAGLAGGFSYNEQFF. In DNA form, the CDR3 reads TGTGCCAGCAGCGTAGCAGGACTAGCGGGGGGCTTTTCCTACAATGAGCAGTTCTTC.

This clone showed up just once. The chain links TRBV6-5 to TRBJ2-1, with a possible D match to TRBD2 (6 bases). V lost 2 bases and J 10 bases, leaving 21 bases between the germline ends. Germline assignment: CDR1 MNHEY and CDR2 SVGAGI. CDR3 length: 16 residues. DNA for the CDR3: TGTGCCAGCAGTTACACCGGGACTGGAAGTCACCCGGAGCAGTTCTTC. Residues: CASSYTGTGSHPEQFF.

The chain has TRBV6-1 and TRBJ1-5; TRBD1 might be the D (6 bases). There are 14 residues in the CDR3. The V end was cut by 1 base, the J end by 4 bases, with 8 bases between. Germline V CDR1 and CDR2: MNHNS, SASEGT. The CDR3 reads CASSEGQGNQPQHF. In DNA form, the CDR3 reads TGTGCCAGCAGTGAAGGTCAGGGGAATCAGCCCCAGCATTTT.

This sequence joins TRBV27 and TRBJ1-2, with D unclear. This CDR3 contains 13 residues. Trimming pared 2 bases from V and 5 bases from J, leaving 9 bases between. Per the germline V gene, CDR1 is MNHEY and CDR2 is SMNVEV (reference sequence). CDR3 protein: CASSLKGFYGYTF. CDR3 nucleotides: TGTGCCAGCAGTTTAAAGGGATTTTATGGCTACACCTTC.

The gene calls are TRBV30 and TRBJ2-2; 11 nucleotides align to TRBD2. CDR1 is GTSNPN and CDR2 is SVGIG in the germline V gene (reference sequence). With V trimmed by 2 bases and J by 6 bases, 8 bases remained unmatched. The CDR3 is 16 amino acids. The CDR3 nucleotides read TGTGCCTGGAGTAACCGTAGCGGGAGGGCGCCCGGGGAGCTGTTTTTT. Protein product: CAWSNRSGRAPGELFF.

Concerning this clone: This specimen includes other DNA sequences encoding the same CDR3. The V gene is TRBV19, the J gene TRBJ1-2; D may be TRBD1 (5 bases). The germline V gene encodes CDR1 LNHDA and CDR2 SQIVND (reference sequence). V shed 2 bases and J shed 4 bases, with 5 bases lying between them. This CDR3 has 12 residues. CDR3 sequence: CASSIQGYGYTF. CDR3 DNA sequence: TGTGCCAGTAGTATACAGGGCTATGGCTACACCTTC.

In nucleotides, the CDR3 is TGTGCCAGCAGCTTAGTCCGCAGTGCCCCGGGGGAGCTGTTTTTT. Translating it yields CASSLVRSAPGELFF. The rearrangement joins TRBV11-2 to TRBJ2-2; unclear D gene. With 1 base removed from V and 8 bases from J, the gap between germline ends came to 14 bases. CDR3 size: 15 residues. The germline CDR1 and CDR2 sequences are SGHAT and FQNNGV.

The chain uses TRBV18 and TRBJ2-2; 7 nucleotides align to TRBD2. The CDR3 contains 15 residues. V trimming: 3 bases; J trimming: 0 bases; junction bases outside the gene matches: 1. CDR1 KGHSH and CDR2 LQKENI come from the germline V gene. The chain's CDR3 is CASSPRGANTGELFF. CDR3 nucleotide sequence: TGTGCCAGCTCACCCCGGGGGGCGAACACCGGGGAGCTGTTTTTT.

This chain joins TRBV4-2 and TRBJ1-5; possibly TRBD1 for D (5 bases). Germline V gene sequence: CDR1 LGHNA, CDR2 YNFKEQ. Trimming took off 2 bases at V and 0 bases at J, with 8 bases between the two ends. This CDR3 region has 15 residues. The CDR3 DNA reads as TGTGCCAGCAGCCAAACAGGATATAGCAATCAGCCCCAGCATTTT. Translating it yields CASSQTGYSNQPQHF.